This TCR beta chain was identified in a study of shared clonotypes between healthy human individuals. Assay: immunoSEQ multiplex PCR; the TCRdb copy retains only in-frame clones and omits some. The sample has approximately 640,000 clones; more than 70% are singletons. In germline, CDR1 is MDHEN, CDR2 SYDVKM. Trimming shortened V by 2 bases and J by 6 bases, and 10 bases separated the two germline ends. CDR3 length: 14 amino acids. V usage is TRBV28 and J usage is TRBJ1-4; D ambiguous. The source of this sequence is a woman in her twenties or thirties in good health. Sequencing input: memory CD4+ T cells sorted from blood. As for subset: CD45RA-negative fraction. The CDR3 coding sequence is TGTGCCAGCAGTTTAGGGCGGCAAGATGAAAAACTGTTTTTT. Translating gives CASSLGRQDEKLFF. The whole variable domain, remainder taken from reference TRBV28 and TRBJ1-4, is DVKVTQSSRYLVKRTGEKVFLECVQDMDHENMFWYRQDPGLGLRLIYFSYDVKMKEKGDIPEGYSVSREKKERFSLILESASTNQTSMYLCASSLGRQDEKLFFGSGTQLSVL.